These 26 T cell receptor beta chains were all obtained from the same sample, sequenced in a study of cytomegalovirus exposure and HLA in healthy donors. It was with 60 Vbeta and 13 Jbeta primers that the PCR ran. The data were produced by immunoSEQ multiplex PCR, yet TCRdb's version contains in-frame clones alone and is incomplete. Here the sample spans about 60,000 clones, roughly 80% being singletons. Sequenced: PBMCs. All receptors derive from a woman in her thirties or forties in good health and CMV-seropositive.

This chain connects TRBV6-1 to TRBJ1-5, with D maybe TRBD1 (5 bases). V lost 1 base and J 6 bases, leaving 10 bases between the germline ends. Germline values: CDR1 MNHNS, CDR2 SASEGT. This CDR3 spans 14 amino acids. Written as DNA, the CDR3 is TGTGCCAGCAGTGAAGTGGGGCCCCGTCAGCCCCAGCATTTT. Its translation: CASSEVGPRQPQHF.

This clone was counted a few times. The chain combines TRBV6-1 with TRBJ2-7, with D unclear. The germline CDR1 and CDR2 sequences are MNHNS and SASEGT. Trimming took off 2 bases at V and 3 bases at J, with 8 bases between the two ends. There are 13 residues in the CDR3. The CDR3: CASSENYIYEQYF. CDR3 coding DNA: TGTGCCAGCAGTGAAAACTATATCTACGAGCAGTACTTC.

This clone was seen only a few times. The chain is built from TRBV7-2 and TRBJ1-1; D gene ambiguous. Germline lookup yields CDR1 SGHTA and CDR2 FQGNSA. V shed 5 bases and J shed 10 bases, with 11 bases lying between them. The CDR3 loop spans 11 amino acids. Written as DNA, the CDR3 is TGTGCCAGCAGCCCCCCGGGTCGAGCTTTCTTT. Amino acid sequence: CASSPPGRAFF. Full variable domain (remainder filled in from reference TRBV7-2 and TRBJ1-1): GAGVSQSPSNKVTEKGKDVELRCDPISGHTALYWYRQSLGQGLEFLIYFQGNSAPDKSGLPSDRFSAERTGGSVSTLTIQRTQQEDSAVYLCASSPPGRAFFGQGTRLTVV.

The V gene is TRBV12-5, the J gene TRBJ2-7; D not resolved. Germline V gene lookup returns CDR1 LGHNT and CDR2 FRNRAP. The CDR3 loop spans 16 amino acids. Deletions cut 0 bases from V and 0 bases from J, with 12 bases between. For the CDR3, the DNA is TGTGCTAGTGGTTTGGTACTCAGAAGGAGCTCCTACGAGCAGTACTTC. Translated: CASGLVLRRSSYEQYF.

The V gene is TRBV9, the J gene TRBJ1-3, with 11 positions matching TRBD1. Per the germline V gene, CDR1 is SGDLS and CDR2 is YYNGEE. The CDR3 has 18 amino acids. With V trimmed by 4 bases and J by 4 bases, 13 bases remained unmatched. The CDR3 DNA is TGTGCCAGCAGCTCCCTCGGACAGGGGGCAGCGTGGGGAAACACCATATATTTT. Its protein is CASSSLGQGAAWGNTIYF.

This chain connects TRBV7-8 to TRBJ2-5, with 16 bases lining up with TRBD2. V shed 4 bases, J shed 5 bases, and the junction held 4 bases outside the gene matches. The CDR3 extends over 16 amino acids. Germline-derived CDR1 and CDR2 are SGHVS and FQNEAQ. The DNA of the CDR3 is TGTGCCAGCAGCTCGGGACTAGCGGGGGGGCACGAGACCCAGTACTTC. The encoded protein is CASSSGLAGGHETQYF.

The V gene is TRBV10-3, the J gene TRBJ1-2, with D uncertain. The CDR3 is 11 residues long. CDR1 and CDR2 (germline): ENHRY, SYGVKD. V lost 7 bases and J 9 bases, leaving 12 bases between the germline ends. CDR3 sequence (DNA): TGTGCCATCAATGGACTGAACAGCTACACCTTC. This codes for CAINGLNSYTF.

The chain uses TRBV6-5 and TRBJ1-2; D is possibly TRBD1 (6 bases). This CDR3 contains 15 residues. Trimming pared 6 bases from V and 2 bases from J, leaving 16 bases between. Per germline, CDR1 MNHEY and CDR2 SVGAGI. CDR3 nucleotide sequence: TGTGCCAGCAGCCCCTTCCAGGGGCGAAACTATGGCTACACCTTC. This sequence encodes CASSPFQGRNYGYTF.

This clone was seen a few times. The chain couples TRBV13 to TRBJ2-7; 8 bases align to TRBD1. The V gene's germline CDR1 is PRHDT and CDR2 FYEKMQ (reference sequence). V shed 6 bases and J 5 bases; nucleotides not matched to a gene: 12. The CDR3 has 15 amino acids. CDR3 bases: TGTGCCAGCAGTGTAGGGGTGGACAGGGTCGACGAGCAGTACTTC. Its protein is CASSVGVDRVDEQYF.

The V gene is TRBV4-1, the J gene TRBJ2-1; TRBD2 matches at 8 bases. V shed 1 base, J shed 7 bases, and the junction held 9 bases outside the gene matches. This CDR3 region has 16 residues. Germline loops: CDR1 MGHRA, CDR2 YSYEKL. Here the CDR3 DNA reads TGCGCCAGCAGCCAAGCCCAAGGGCGGGGGGCAAATGAGCAGTTCTTC. It is translated as CASSQAQGRGANEQFF.

The chain combines TRBV13 with TRBJ2-7, with D possibly matching TRBD1 (5 bases). V dropped 1 base and J dropped 4 bases, with 14 bases sitting between them. The CDR3 is made up of 15 amino acids. Looked up from germline, CDR1 is PRHDT and CDR2 is FYEKMQ (reference sequence). The CDR3 loop is CASSLATGELYEQYF. DNA of the CDR3: TGTGCCAGCAGCTTAGCAACAGGTGAATTGTACGAGCAGTACTTC.

This clone has a single count. The gene calls are TRBV6-1 and TRBJ2-5; no definite D call. Trimming pared 7 bases from V and 1 base from J, leaving 13 bases between. Germline V gene sequence: CDR1 MNHNS, CDR2 SASEGT. The CDR3 spans 14 residues. CDR3 protein: CASTPGSLQETQYF. The CDR3 DNA follows: TGTGCCAGCACCCCCGGGTCCCTCCAAGAGACCCAGTACTTC.

Points on this clone: An end of the junction does not agree with germline; a read error may underlie this. V and J are TRBV7-9 and TRBJ2-7; 8 bases map to TRBD2. Germline V CDR1 and CDR2: SEHNR, FQNEAQ (reference sequence). The CDR3 extends over 13 amino acids. Here the CDR3 DNA reads TGTTCCAGCAGCCTCGGGAGGGTAGGGGAGCAGTACTTC. Its protein product is CSSSLGRVGEQYF.

This sequence joins TRBV19 and TRBJ2-7, with 9 bases identical to TRBD1. The CDR3 length is 14 residues. The V segment lost 6 bases and the J segment 0 bases; nucleotides outside the gene matches: 3. Germline values: CDR1 LNHDA, CDR2 SQIVND (reference sequence). The CDR3 nucleotides read TGTGCCAGTAGCCGACAGGGGGACTCCTACGAGCAGTACTTC. Its translation: CASSRQGDSYEQYF.

The sample holds one count of this clone. The CDR3 sequence: CASSPDRATRYEQYF. The CDR3 DNA sequence: TGTGCCAGCAGCCCCGACAGGGCGACTAGGTACGAGCAGTACTTC. The V and J genes are TRBV7-2 and TRBJ2-7, with D possibly being TRBD1 (7 bases). This CDR3 spans 15 amino acids. CDR1 SGHTA and CDR2 FQGNSA come from the germline V gene. V lost 5 bases and J lost 4, with 18 bases in between.

The chain couples TRBV27 to TRBJ1-1, with D possibly being TRBD1 (5 bases). Trimming removed 5 bases at V and 4 bases at J, with 14 bases between. The V gene's germline CDR1 is MNHEY and CDR2 SMNVEV (reference sequence). The CDR3 is 14 residues long. The CDR3: CASSGAAFSTEAFF. In nucleotides, the CDR3 is TGTGCCAGCAGTGGGGCGGCCTTCAGCACTGAAGCTTTCTTT.

The V and J genes are TRBV4-1 and TRBJ1-5, with TRBD1 matching 9 bases. Germline CDR1 reads MGHRA; CDR2 reads YSYEKL. The CDR3 is 15 amino acids. The V segment lost 4 bases and the J segment 0 bases; nucleotides outside the gene matches: 1. CDR3 nucleotides: TGCGCCAGCAGCCGGGACAGGGCTAGCAATCAGCCCCAGCATTTT. The encoded protein is CASSRDRASNQPQHF.

This clone has a handful of counts. The chain links TRBV2 to TRBJ2-7, with a tentative D call TRBD2 (5 bases). CDR3 length equals 14 residues. Germline V gives CDR1 SNHLY, CDR2 FYNNEI. V lost 10 bases, J lost 2 bases, and 18 bases lay in between. For the CDR3, the DNA is TGTGCCACCCAGCAGCGGCAGATTACCTACGAGCAGTACTTC. Translation gives CATQQRQITYEQYF.

The chain links TRBV5-6 to TRBJ1-6, with 7 bases matching TRBD1. After removal of 3 bases from V and 10 bases from J, the junction contained 7 bases not matched to a gene. Germline V gene data show CDR1 as SGHDT and CDR2 as YYEEEE. This CDR3 is 14 amino acids long. The CDR3 spells CASSWGTAGSPLHF. As DNA, the CDR3 is TGTGCCAGCAGCTGGGGGACAGCAGGATCACCCCTCCACTTT. Filled out from reference TRBV5-6 and TRBJ1-6, the complete variable domain reads DAGVTQSPTHLIKTRGQQVTLRCSPKSGHDTVSWYQQALGQGPQFIFQYYEEEERQRGNFPDRFSGHQFPNYSSELNVNALLLGDSALYLCASSWGTAGSPLHFGNGTRLTVT.

This rearrangement joins TRBV5-5 to TRBJ1-1, with a possible D match to TRBD1 (5 bases). The V gene lost 0 bases and the J gene lost 4 bases, with 13 bases spanning the gap. Germline V gives CDR1 SGHKS, CDR2 YYEKEE (reference sequence). This CDR3 comprises 15 residues. The CDR3 DNA sequence: TGTGCCAGCAGCTTGGTAATGACAGTGGGCACTGAAGCTTTCTTT. As protein: CASSLVMTVGTEAFF.

A note on this clone: At one of its ends the junction is not consistent with the germline gene, which may arise from a read error. Distinct nucleotide sequences in the sample also encode this CDR3. The gene calls are TRBV4-3 and TRBJ2-2; tentative D call: TRBD1 (7 bases). CDR3 length: 17 amino acids. Germline loops: CDR1 LGHNA, CDR2 YSLEER. In DNA, the CDR3 is TGCGCCAGCAGCCAAGTTGGCAGGGGGAGGAACACTGGGGAGCTGTTTTTT. This translates into CASSQVGRGRNTGELFF.

The chain joins TRBV27 to TRBJ2-1, with 14 bases identical to TRBD2. V shed 5 bases and J 4 bases; nucleotides not matched to a gene: 4. From germline, CDR1 is MNHEY and CDR2 SMNVEV (reference sequence). This CDR3 has 16 amino acids. The CDR3 DNA is TGTGCCAGCAGTCCAAGGACTAGCGGGGGGTACAATGAGCAGTTCTTC. As protein: CASSPRTSGGYNEQFF.

V and J are TRBV7-2 and TRBJ2-1; 9 bases are shared with TRBD2. Germline assignment: CDR1 SGHTA and CDR2 FQGNSA. The CDR3 length is 16 residues. V gave up 5 bases and J gave up 7 bases; unmatched junction bases: 12. CDR3 region: CASSPTEGLAGNEQFF. DNA of the CDR3: TGTGCCAGCAGCCCGACAGAAGGGCTAGCGGGGAATGAGCAGTTCTTC.

Only a few counts were recorded for this clone. V and J are TRBV11-2 and TRBJ1-1, with 7 bases fitting TRBD1. Germline V lookup: CDR1 SGHAT, CDR2 FQNNGV. J gave up 3 bases and V 4 bases, and 8 bases lay outside the gene matches. The CDR3 spans 15 residues. CDR3 region: CASSSSDRAYTEAFF. CDR3 DNA: TGTGCCAGCAGCTCATCTGACAGGGCCTACACTGAAGCTTTCTTT.

The chain couples TRBV6-1 to TRBJ1-3; D may be TRBD1 (5 bases). Trimming took off 6 bases at V and 5 bases at J, with 11 bases between the two ends. The CDR3 extends over 13 amino acids. Germline values: CDR1 MNHNS, CDR2 SASEGT. The CDR3 reads CASREQARNTIYF. DNA for the CDR3: TGTGCCAGCAGGGAACAGGCCAGAAACACCATATATTTT.

The genes are TRBV7-8 and TRBJ1-6; possible D gene TRBD1, 5 bases. Germline values: CDR1 SGHVS, CDR2 FQNEAQ. The V gene lost 1 base and the J gene lost 8 bases, with 18 bases spanning the gap. This CDR3 region has 17 residues. The CDR3 is CASSLVGGVLKDSPLHF. In nucleotides, the CDR3 is TGTGCCAGCAGCTTAGTTGGAGGGGTCCTCAAGGATTCACCCCTCCACTTT.